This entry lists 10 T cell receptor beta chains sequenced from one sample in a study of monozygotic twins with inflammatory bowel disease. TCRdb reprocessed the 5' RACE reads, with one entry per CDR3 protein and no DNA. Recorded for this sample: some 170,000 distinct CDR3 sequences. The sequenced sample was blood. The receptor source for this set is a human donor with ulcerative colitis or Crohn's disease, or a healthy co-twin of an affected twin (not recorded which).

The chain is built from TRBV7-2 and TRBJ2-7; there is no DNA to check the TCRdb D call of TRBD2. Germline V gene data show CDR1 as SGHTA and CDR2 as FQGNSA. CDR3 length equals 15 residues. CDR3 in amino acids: CASSFPPSGDYEQYF.

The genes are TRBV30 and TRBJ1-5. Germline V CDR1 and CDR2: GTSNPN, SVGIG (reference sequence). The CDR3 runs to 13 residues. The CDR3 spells CAWSPGVVQPQHF. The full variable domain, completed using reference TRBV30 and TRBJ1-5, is SQTIHQWPATLVQPVGSPLSLECTVEGTSNPNLYWYRQAAGRGLQLLFYSVGIGQISSEVPQNLSASRPQDRQFILSSKKLLLSDSGFYLCAWSPGVVQPQHFGDGTRLSIL.

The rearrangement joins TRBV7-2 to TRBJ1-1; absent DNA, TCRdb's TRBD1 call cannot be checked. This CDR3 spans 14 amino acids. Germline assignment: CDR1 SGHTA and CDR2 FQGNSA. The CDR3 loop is CASSWEGMNTEAFF.

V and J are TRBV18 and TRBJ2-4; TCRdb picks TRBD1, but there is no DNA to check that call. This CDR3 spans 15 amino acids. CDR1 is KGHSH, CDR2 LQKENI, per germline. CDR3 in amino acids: CASSLDRVAKNIQYF.

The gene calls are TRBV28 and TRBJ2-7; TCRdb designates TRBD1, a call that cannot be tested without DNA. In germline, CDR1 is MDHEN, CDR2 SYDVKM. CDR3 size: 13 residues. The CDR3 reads CASSSPGEGEQYF.

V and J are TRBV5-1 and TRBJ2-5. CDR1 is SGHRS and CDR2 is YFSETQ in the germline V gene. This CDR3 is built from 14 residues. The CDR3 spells CASSPRSIQETQYF. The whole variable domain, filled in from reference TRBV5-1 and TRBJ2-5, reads KAGVTQTPRYLIKTRGQQVTLSCSPISGHRSVSWYQQTPGQGLQFLFEYFSETQRNKGNFPGRFSGRQFSNSRSEMNVSTLELGDSALYLCASSPRSIQETQYFGPGTRLLVL.

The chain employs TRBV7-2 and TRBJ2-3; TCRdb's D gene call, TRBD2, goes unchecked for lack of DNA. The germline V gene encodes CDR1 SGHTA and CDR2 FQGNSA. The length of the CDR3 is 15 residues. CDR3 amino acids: CASSRTSGRTDTQYF.

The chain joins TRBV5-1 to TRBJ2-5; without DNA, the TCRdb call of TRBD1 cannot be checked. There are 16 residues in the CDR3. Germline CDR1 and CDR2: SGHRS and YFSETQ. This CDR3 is CASSPGDVLEQETQYF.

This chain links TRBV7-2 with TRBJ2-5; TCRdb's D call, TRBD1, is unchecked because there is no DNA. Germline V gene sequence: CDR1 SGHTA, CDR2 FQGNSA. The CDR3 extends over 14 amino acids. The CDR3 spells CASSLGQGPATQYF.

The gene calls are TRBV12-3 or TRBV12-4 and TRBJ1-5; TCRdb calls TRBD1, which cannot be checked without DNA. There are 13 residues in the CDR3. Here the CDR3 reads CASSGTFDQPQHF.